This TCR beta chain stems from a study of naive and memory T cell subsets. Regarding this clonotype: Its target is not known.

Whole-study findings and limits: Clonotypes are single alpha or beta chains, not paired receptors.

The beta constant-region primer was an equimolar mix of two oligonucleotides covering TRBC1 and TRBC2. The ligated cDNA underwent four PCR rounds using SP2 and nested alpha and beta constant-region primers. TCRdb called the UMI-ligation and nested PCR reads again in MiXCR, with one record for every CDR3 protein. The data show 95,000 to 150,000 distinct CDR3 sequences, about 36% seen once. Germline CDR1 reads SNHLY; CDR2 reads FYNNEI. V dropped 1 base and J dropped 4; count of bases not matched to a gene: 4. The CDR3 runs to 15 residues. The sample consisted of central memory CD4+ T cells from blood. This receptor was taken from a human donor in good health. The chain carries TRBV2 and TRBJ2-1, with 7 nucleotides matching TRBD2. The CDR3: CASSEGRGGYNEQFF. In DNA form, the CDR3 reads TGTGCCAGCAGTGAAGGGAGGGGAGGGTACAATGAGCAGTTCTTC.